Below are 18 T cell receptor beta chains sequenced from a single sample in a study of graft-versus-host responses after intestinal transplantation. This table comes from immunoSEQ multiplex PCR, and its TCRdb copy is limited to in-frame clones, with some not included. The data hold roughly 96,000 clones, with about 91% observed a single time. These TCRs are of unknown antigen specificity. The sample in question was unstimulated CD8+ T cells sorted from spleen or lymph node cells, obtained before intestinal transplant. These receptors came from a human donor who received an intestinal transplant.

The rearrangement joins TRBV6-5 to TRBJ2-7; tentatively, D is TRBD2 (5 bases). CDR1 and CDR2 (germline): MNHEY, SVGAGI. With 2 bases removed from V and 10 bases from J, the gap between germline ends came to 12 bases. This CDR3 comprises 12 residues. The DNA of the CDR3 is TGTGCCAGCAGTTACCAATTCCGGGAACAGTACTTC. The encoded protein is CASSYQFREQYF.

The CDR3 bases are TGTGCCAGCAGCCCGTGGACTAGCGAGAACTCCCTCGAGCAGTACTTC. As protein: CASSPWTSENSLEQYF. The rearrangement uses TRBV11-2 and TRBJ2-7; 9 bases match TRBD2. V shed 5 bases, J shed 6 bases, and the junction held 14 bases outside the gene matches. CDR3 length: 16 amino acids. Germline CDR1 and CDR2: SGHAT and FQNNGV. The full variable domain, rest sourced from reference TRBV11-2 and TRBJ2-7, is EAGVAQSPRYKIIEKRQSVAFWCNPISGHATLYWYQQILGQGPKLLIQFQNNGVVDDSQLPKDRFSAERLKGVDSTLKIQPAKLEDSAVYLCASSPWTSENSLEQYFGPGTRLTVT.

J is TRBJ2-1 and V is TRBV28, with D maybe TRBD2 (5 bases). V was trimmed by 3 bases and J by 8 bases, leaving 11 bases between them. The germline V gene has CDR1 MDHEN and CDR2 SYDVKM. This CDR3 comprises 13 residues. The CDR3 DNA is TGTGCCAGCAGTTTGGAGGACGTCCATGAGCAGTTCTTC. This gives the protein CASSLEDVHEQFF.

The chain recombines TRBV27 with TRBJ2-5, with D tentatively TRBD2 (6 bases). This CDR3 spans 13 amino acids. Germline values: CDR1 MNHEY, CDR2 SMNVEV (reference sequence). V dropped 5 bases and J dropped 2 bases, with 9 bases sitting between them. CDR3: CASSPGLQETQYF. The DNA of the CDR3 is TGTGCCAGCAGTCCGGGACTTCAAGAGACCCAGTACTTC.

The gene calls are TRBV7-9 and TRBJ2-5; 8 bases fit TRBD2. The trim removed 3 bases at V and 4 bases at J, leaving 10 bases unmatched. This CDR3 contains 16 residues. Germline V gene lookup returns CDR1 SEHNR and CDR2 FQNEAQ (reference sequence). CDR3 sequence (DNA): TGTGCCAGCAGCTTTGGTCCGGGAGGGGAGGGAGAGACCCAGTACTTC. The encoded protein is CASSFGPGGEGETQYF.

The chain combines TRBV5-1 with TRBJ1-2; 7 positions match TRBD1. The germline V gene has CDR1 SGHRS and CDR2 YFSETQ. The CDR3 contains 14 residues. V lost 6 bases, J lost 2 bases, and 7 bases stayed unmatched. CDR3 in DNA: TGCGCCAGCAACACGGAACAGGGGAACTATGGCTACACCTTC. Translated, it gives CASNTEQGNYGYTF.

In DNA, the CDR3 is TGTGCCAGCGGCGGGGAGAACACTGAAGCTTTCTTT. Its translation: CASGGENTEAFF. The chain couples TRBV7-9 to TRBJ1-1; D gene ambiguous. CDR1 is SEHNR, CDR2 FQNEAQ, per germline (reference sequence). The CDR3 has 12 amino acids. V was cut by 8 bases and J by 1 base, with 8 bases left in between.

The rearrangement joins TRBV9 to TRBJ2-7, with TRBD1 matching over 8 bases. CDR3 size: 17 residues. Germline V gene lookup returns CDR1 SGDLS and CDR2 YYNGEE. Germline trimming cut 2 bases from V and 4 bases from J; bases unmatched to any gene: 14. This CDR3 is CASSVLLPGTGGYEQYF. The CDR3 DNA reads as TGTGCCAGCAGCGTCCTCCTCCCCGGGACAGGAGGTTACGAGCAGTACTTC.

The genes are TRBV7-8 and TRBJ2-2; maybe TRBD1 (5 bases). Per germline, CDR1 SGHVS and CDR2 FQNEAQ. V was cut by 2 bases and J by 5 bases, with 15 bases left in between. This CDR3 is built from 16 residues. CDR3 bases: TGTGCCAGCAGCTTAAGGGGAAAGTGGGAAACCGGGGAGCTGTTTTTT. Its translation: CASSLRGKWETGELFF.

V gene TRBV5-4 combines with J gene TRBJ1-2, with D possibly TRBD1 on 6 matching bases. Trimming cost V 1 base and J 6 bases, with 16 bases left between them. Germline CDR1 reads SGHNT; CDR2 reads YYREEE (reference sequence). The CDR3 has 15 amino acids. The CDR3 nucleotides read TGTGCCAGCAGCTTGTTTATGGGGGCCCTCAATGGCTACACCTTC. Translating it yields CASSLFMGALNGYTF.

V gene TRBV6-5 combines with J gene TRBJ1-1; the match to TRBD1 covers 7 bases. CDR3 length: 13 residues. V lost 5 bases, J lost 6 bases, and 6 bases stayed unmatched. Germline CDR1 reads MNHEY; CDR2 reads SVGAGI. The CDR3 sequence is CASSQQGSAEAFF. As DNA, the CDR3 is TGTGCCAGCAGTCAACAGGGGAGCGCTGAAGCTTTCTTT.

This clone appeared a single time. The chain uses TRBV6-5 and TRBJ2-7; 7 bases fit TRBD1. Germline V lookup: CDR1 MNHEY, CDR2 SVGAGI. This CDR3 region has 14 residues. V dropped 6 bases and J dropped 3; count of bases not matched to a gene: 8. CDR3 nucleotide sequence: TGTGCCAGCAGCCCACAGGGGCATAACTACGAGCAGTACTTC. Residues: CASSPQGHNYEQYF.

This clone was seen a single time. V and J are TRBV19 and TRBJ1-5; unclear D gene. Trimming took 2 bases from V and 2 from J, leaving 13 bases between them. The CDR3 contains 16 residues. Germline V CDR1 and CDR2: LNHDA, SQIVND (reference sequence). In nucleotides, the CDR3 is TGTGCCAGTAGTATACCTACAGATACGGGCAATCAGCCCCAGCATTTT. Translation gives CASSIPTDTGNQPQHF.

The chain has TRBV4-1 and TRBJ1-5; D perhaps matches TRBD1 (5 bases). There are 14 residues in the CDR3. V was trimmed by 6 bases and J by 7 bases, leaving 16 bases between them. Germline V gene sequence: CDR1 MGHRA, CDR2 YSYEKL. The CDR3 nucleotides read TGCGCCAGCAGTCCCCCGGGCGACAGACAGCCCCAGCATTTT. It encodes CASSPPGDRQPQHF.

The genes are TRBV21-1 and TRBJ1-6. TRBV21-1 is a documented pseudogene. The CDR3 has 15 residues. CDR3 amino acids: CASSPIGGTNSPLHF. CDR3 in DNA: TGTGCCAGCAGCCCCATCGGCGGGACTAATTCACCCCTCCACTTT.

This clone appeared once. The chain combines TRBV5-1 with TRBJ2-1; 8 nucleotides align to TRBD1. Germline CDR1 and CDR2: SGHRS and YFSETQ. The CDR3 length is 13 residues. After removal of 6 bases from V and 5 bases from J, the junction contained 4 bases not matched to a gene. This chain's CDR3 is CASTGTGNNEQFF. The DNA for the CDR3 is TGCGCCAGCACGGGGACAGGAAACAATGAGCAGTTCTTC.

The chain has TRBV2 and TRBJ1-4; 8 nucleotides align to TRBD1. This CDR3 region has 14 residues. Germline V gene sequence: CDR1 SNHLY, CDR2 FYNNEI. Trimming at V came to 6 bases and at J to 8 bases, leaving 8 bases not matched to a gene. The chain's CDR3 is CASRNRGNGEKLFF. The CDR3 DNA reads as TGTGCCAGCAGAAACAGGGGGAACGGAGAAAAACTGTTTTTT.

On this clone: The same CDR3 is also encoded by other DNA sequences in this sample. V and J are TRBV9 and TRBJ1-1, with D perhaps TRBD1 (5 bases). There are 15 residues in the CDR3. Germline V gene lookup returns CDR1 SGDLS and CDR2 YYNGEE. The germline V and J ends were trimmed by 0 bases and 0 bases, with 9 bases remaining between them. The CDR3 spells CASSVGGSMNTEAFF. Here the CDR3 DNA reads TGTGCCAGCAGCGTAGGGGGCAGTATGAACACTGAAGCTTTCTTT.